A selection of T cell receptor beta chains follows, all from one sample in a study of T cells after yellow fever vaccination. TCRdb re-called the 5' RACE reads with MiXCR, one entry per CDR3 protein. Of 95,000 to 150,000 distinct CDR3 sequences in the sample, almost 9% were seen once. The sample was CD8+ T cells sorted from PBMCs, taken on the day of the yellow fever booster vaccination. These receptors originate from a man younger than 35 who received the YFV17D yellow fever vaccine. Each CDR3 is given with its conserved first and last residue. A D gene is named only where the DNA matches it firmly. Clone size is shown for a subset of rows, as once, few, many or a class of expanded clone.

TRBJ1-1 TRBV12-3/TRBV12-4 many TRBD1 CASSTWTGLNTEAFF TGTGCCAGCAGTACCTGGACAGGCCTCAACACTGAAGCTTTCTTT
TRBJ1-2 TRBV11-2 few . CASSLAGQFGYTF TGTGCCAGCAGCTTAGCCGGACAGTTTGGCTACACCTTC
TRBJ1-2 TRBV4-1 few . CASSQGQGKRVNYGYTF TGCGCCAGCAGCCAAGGGCAGGGAAAGAGGGTCAACTATGGCTACACCTTC
TRBJ1-5 TRBV15 . . CATSRERVSNQPQHF TGTGCCACCAGCAGAGAAAGGGTTAGCAATCAGCCCCAGCATTTT
TRBJ2-6 TRBV4-1 few TRBD1 CASSLGTGWANVLTF TGCGCCAGCAGCCTCGGGACAGGTTGGGCCAACGTCCTGACTTTC
TRBJ2-1 TRBV7-9 few . CASEGEKSSYNEQFF TGTGCCAGCGAAGGGGAGAAGAGCTCCTACAATGAGCAGTTCTTC
TRBJ2-3 TRBV7-9 . . CASSLTFGSTDTQYF TGTGCCAGCAGCCTCACATTCGGTTCCACAGATACGCAGTATTTT
TRBJ2-3 TRBV7-9 few . CASSPLGGGQDTQYF TGTGCCAGCAGCCCATTGGGGGGGGGGCAAGATACGCAGTATTTT
TRBJ1-2 TRBV7-9 few . CASTRGGDGYTF TGTGCCAGCACCCGAGGGGGGGATGGCTACACCTTC
TRBJ2-3 TRBV27 few . CASSFGDFGTDTQYF TGTGCCAGCAGTTTTGGGGATTTCGGCACAGATACGCAGTATTTT
TRBJ1-1 TRBV12-3/TRBV12-4 . . CASSTSGITLDTEAFF TGTGCCAGCAGCACCTCAGGGATCACCCTAGACACTGAAGCTTTCTTT
TRBJ2-4 TRBV4-3 few . CASSQDELAGNIQYF TGCGCCAGCAGCCAAGATGAATTGGCCGGGAACATTCAGTACTTC
TRBJ2-1 TRBV6-2/TRBV6-3 many . CASSYERDLGDEQFF TGTGCCAGCAGTTACGAGAGGGACCTGGGGGATGAGCAGTTCTTC
TRBJ2-5 TRBV27 few . CASSLQGSRETQYF TGTGCCAGCAGTTTACAGGGTTCGAGAGAGACCCAGTACTTC
TRBJ2-4 TRBV19 . . CASSPRLLAKNIQYF TGTGCCAGTAGTCCTCGACTTCTAGCCAAAAACATTCAGTACTTC
TRBJ2-3 TRBV2 . . CASSTSYAGASTDTQYF TGTGCCAGCAGCACATCCTATGCGGGGGCCAGCACAGATACGCAGTATTTT
TRBJ2-3 TRBV7-2 . TRBD2 CASSLAAGGGRRDTQYF TGTGCCAGCAGCTTAGCGGCCGGGGGGGGCAGGAGAGATACGCAGTATTTT
TRBJ1-2 TRBV4-1 . TRBD1 CASSRQGTLGGYTF TGCGCCAGCAGCAGACAGGGAACCCTCGGGGGCTACACCTTC
TRBJ2-3 TRBV7-9 . . CASSGPGRDTQYF TGTGCCAGCAGCGGGCCGGGGAGGGATACGCAGTATTTT
TRBJ1-5 TRBV10-3 few . CAISEEGSNQPQHF TGTGCCATCAGTGAGGAGGGTAGCAATCAGCCCCAGCATTTT
TRBJ2-1 TRBV7-9 few TRBD2 CASSALTSGLYNEQFF TGTGCCAGCAGCGCCCTGACTAGCGGGCTTTACAATGAGCAGTTCTTC
TRBJ1-4 TRBV4-1 few TRBD1 CASSLGRSGQINEKLFF TGCGCCAGCAGCCTTGGACGCTCGGGACAGATTAATGAAAAACTGTTTTTT
TRBJ2-3 TRBV3-1 . . CASSPGAGTDTQYF TGTGCCAGCAGCCCCGGGGCGGGCACAGATACGCAGTATTTT
TRBJ2-5 TRBV6-6 . . CASSWGTRETQYF TGTGCCAGCAGTTGGGGGACCCGAGAGACCCAGTACTTC
TRBJ1-1 TRBV4-1 many . CASSQSTGNTEAFF TGCGCCAGCAGCCAATCTACAGGGAACACTGAAGCTTTCTTT
TRBJ1-4 TRBV7-9 few . CASSDHEGFSTNEKLFF TGTGCCAGCAGCGACCATGAGGGATTCTCAACTAATGAAAAACTGTTTTTT
TRBJ1-1 TRBV18 . . CASSPRKRVEGTEAFF TGTGCCAGCTCACCACGAAAGAGGGTTGAGGGCACTGAAGCTTTCTTT
TRBJ2-7 TRBV29-1 . . CSVVGGLLEQYF TGCAGCGTTGTAGGAGGACTCCTCGAGCAGTACTTC
TRBJ2-1 TRBV29-1 . . CSVRAVEQFF TGCAGCGTACGAGCGGTTGAGCAGTTCTTC
TRBJ2-5 TRBV5-1 few TRBD2 CASSLDRLAGHETQYF TGCGCCAGCAGCTTGGACCGACTAGCGGGGCACGAGACCCAGTACTTC
TRBJ2-7 TRBV5-1 many . CASSLKWGYEQYF TGCGCCAGCAGCTTGAAATGGGGCTACGAGCAGTACTTC
TRBJ1-5 TRBV27 . TRBD1 CASSLGTGGFQPQHF TGTGCCAGCAGTTTAGGGACAGGGGGGTTTCAGCCCCAGCATTTT
TRBJ2-5 TRBV5-5 many TRBD1 CASRPTGEETQYF TGTGCCAGCAGACCGACAGGGGAAGAGACCCAGTACTTC
TRBJ1-5 TRBV6-1 . . CASIDQGVDNQPQHF TGTGCCAGCATCGATCAGGGAGTTGACAATCAGCCCCAGCATTTT
TRBJ2-1 TRBV7-2 few TRBD2 CASSRLAGGPIGEQFF TGTGCCAGCAGCAGGCTAGCGGGGGGGCCAATCGGTGAGCAGTTCTTC
TRBJ2-1 TRBV6-6 . . CASSPGPGAYNEQFF TGTGCCAGCAGTCCTGGTCCGGGGGCCTACAATGAGCAGTTCTTC
TRBJ2-5 TRBV5-1 few TRBD2 CASSLVRGGETQYF TGCGCCAGCAGCTTGGTCCGGGGGGGAGAGACCCAGTACTTC
TRBJ2-1 TRBV27 few TRBD2 CASSSLAGAYNEQFF TGTGCCAGCAGTTCTCTAGCGGGGGCCTACAATGAGCAGTTCTTC
TRBJ1-5 TRBV6-2/TRBV6-3 many . CASSGRPDGNQPQHF TGTGCCAGCAGTGGCCGACCGGACGGCAATCAGCCCCAGCATTTT
TRBJ2-2 TRBV25-1 . TRBD1 CASSEWGQGKAGELFF TGTGCCAGCAGTGAATGGGGACAGGGGAAGGCCGGGGAGCTGTTTTTT
TRBJ2-5 TRBV29-1 . TRBD1 CSGSLTGQGETQYF TGCAGCGGCAGTTTAACGGGACAGGGCGAGACCCAGTACTTC